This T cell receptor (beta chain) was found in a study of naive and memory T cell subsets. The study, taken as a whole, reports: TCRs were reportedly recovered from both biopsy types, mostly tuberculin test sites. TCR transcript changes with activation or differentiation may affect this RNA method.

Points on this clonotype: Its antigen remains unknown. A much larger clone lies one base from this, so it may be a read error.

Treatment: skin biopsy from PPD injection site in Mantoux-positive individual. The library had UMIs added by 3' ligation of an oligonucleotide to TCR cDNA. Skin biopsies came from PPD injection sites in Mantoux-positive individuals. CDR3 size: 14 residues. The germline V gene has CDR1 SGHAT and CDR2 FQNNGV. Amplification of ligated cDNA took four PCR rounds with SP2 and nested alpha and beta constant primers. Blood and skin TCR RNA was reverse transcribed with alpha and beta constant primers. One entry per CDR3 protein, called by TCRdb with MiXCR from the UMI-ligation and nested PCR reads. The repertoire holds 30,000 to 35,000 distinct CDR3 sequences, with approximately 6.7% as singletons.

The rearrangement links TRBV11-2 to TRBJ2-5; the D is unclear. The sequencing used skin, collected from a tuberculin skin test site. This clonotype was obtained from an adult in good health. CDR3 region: CASGSTVPQETLYF. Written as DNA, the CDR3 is TGTGCCAGCGGCTCGACCGTACCCCAAGAGACCCTGTACTTC.